Each of the 14 T cell receptor beta chains below was sequenced from the same sample in a study of CXCR3-negative and CXCR3-positive naive CD8 T cells. Study-wide points: CXCR3-positive naive cells had TRB CDR3s that were more hydrophobic than CXCR3-negative naive cells had.

No antigen has been identified for these receptors. Libraries of TRB cDNA were made by 5' RACE and carried UMIs. TCRdb derives one entry per CDR3 protein from the 5' RACE reads, leaving out DNA. There are tens of thousands of distinct CDR3 sequences in the sample, with around 0.75% held by the top ten. Sample: naive CXCR3+ CD8+ T cells from blood. The subset: CD45RO-CCR7+CD27+CD95- naive CD8+ T cells expressing CXCR3 (TNR3+). The receptors here all came from a human donor in good health. Some clones in this sample may be carry-over from other donors' samples.

The chain carries TRBV7-9 and TRBJ1-6; TCRdb's assignment of TRBD1 cannot be checked, as there is no DNA. CDR1 is SEHNR and CDR2 is FQNEAQ in the germline V gene (reference sequence). This CDR3 spans 16 amino acids. The CDR3 loop is CASSLAGQGNNSPLHF. Drawing the rest from reference TRBV7-9 and TRBJ1-6, the complete variable domain is DTGVSQNPRHKITKRGQNVTFRCDPISEHNRLYWYRQTLGQGPEFLTYFQNEAQLEKSRLLSDRFSAERPKGSFSTLEIQRTEQGDSAMYLCASSLAGQGNNSPLHFGNGTRLTVT.

The chain has TRBV4-3 and TRBJ2-7; the TCRdb D gene call, TRBD1, has no DNA to confirm it. The CDR3 loop spans 15 amino acids. Looked up from germline, CDR1 is LGHNA and CDR2 is YSLEER. The CDR3: CASSQVAGATYEQYF.

The chain recombines TRBV15 with TRBJ1-5. Germline V gene data show CDR1 as LNHNV and CDR2 as YYDKDF (reference sequence). This CDR3 has 13 residues. CDR3 loop: CATSPLSNQPQHF.

The rearrangement links TRBV7-2 to TRBJ1-3; TCRdb indicates TRBD1, and absent DNA this call remains unverified. Germline V gives CDR1 SGHTA, CDR2 FQGNSA. The CDR3 contains 15 residues. The CDR3 loop reads CASSPTGSSGNTIYF.

The chain joins TRBV19 to TRBJ2-7; TCRdb's assignment of TRBD1 cannot be checked, as there is no DNA. The germline V gene has CDR1 LNHDA and CDR2 SQIVND (reference sequence). CDR3 length: 15 amino acids. The CDR3: CASSISGQGAYEQYF.

V and J are TRBV28 and TRBJ2-5. The CDR3 contains 13 residues. Germline CDR1 is MDHEN and CDR2 is SYDVKM. The CDR3 protein is CASTHVDEETQYF.

The chain combines TRBV7-9 with TRBJ2-3. The CDR3 length is 14 residues. CDR1 is SEHNR, CDR2 FQNEAQ, per germline (reference sequence). This CDR3 is CASSLDLATDTQYF.

V usage is TRBV29-1 and J usage is TRBJ2-6; the D call of TRBD1 rests on TCRdb alone, since no DNA is present to check it. The CDR3 runs 14 residues. The germline V gene has CDR1 SQVTM and CDR2 ANQGSEA. The CDR3 here is CSVLGGAWANVLTF.

CDR3 loop: CASSKGHLKQYF. This chain uses TRBV12-3 or TRBV12-4 with TRBJ2-7; the D gene TCRdb calls, TRBD1, cannot be checked with no DNA. The length of the CDR3 is 12 residues.

V and J are TRBV5-1 and TRBJ2-7; TCRdb names TRBD1, which stays unverified in the absence of DNA. This CDR3 is 15 amino acids long. CDR1 is SGHRS and CDR2 is YFSETQ in the germline V gene. CDR3 sequence reads: CASSLWDREASEQYF.

This rearrangement joins TRBV29-1 to TRBJ1-3. The V gene's germline CDR1 is SQVTM and CDR2 ANQGSEA. The CDR3 is 13 residues long. The chain's CDR3 is CSVDSLNGNTIYF.

This rearrangement joins TRBV7-9 to TRBJ2-7; TCRdb's assignment of TRBD2 cannot be checked, as there is no DNA. Per the germline V gene, CDR1 is SEHNR and CDR2 is FQNEAQ (reference sequence). This CDR3 region has 17 residues. The CDR3: CASSPTRGWPFSDEQYF.

The CDR3 region is CASSLAMEQFF. This chain uses TRBV5-6 with TRBJ2-1. The CDR3 sequence is 11 residues long. Germline V gene sequence: CDR1 SGHDT, CDR2 YYEEEE.

The V gene is TRBV15, the J gene TRBJ2-1; TCRdb lists TRBD1, though no DNA is available to test this call. The V gene's germline CDR1 is LNHNV and CDR2 YYDKDF (reference sequence). This CDR3 has 13 amino acids. The CDR3 here is CATSNGGRNEQFF.